These 11 T cell receptor beta chains originate from one sample sequenced in a study of control samples from healthy donors and cancer patients. Here immunoSEQ multiplex PCR was the method, and the copy in TCRdb shows in-frame clones only, minus some. Here the sample spans 45,000 or so clones, roughly 90% being singletons. Sequenced material: PBMCs. These receptors were taken from a woman aged 40 to 55 with head and neck cancer.

The chain couples TRBV11-2 to TRBJ2-1, with 13 bases that match TRBD2. J gave up 12 bases and V 4 bases, and 6 bases lay outside the gene matches. Germline CDR1 reads SGHAT; CDR2 reads FQNNGV. This CDR3 has 14 residues. The CDR3 sequence is CASSWTSGSSRQFF. In nucleotides, the CDR3 is TGTGCCAGCAGCTGGACTAGCGGGAGTTCCAGGCAGTTCTTC.

The chain links TRBV6-5 to TRBJ1-2; D is ambiguous. The V end was cut by 2 bases, the J end by 0 bases, with 7 bases between. The CDR3 length is 14 residues. Germline V CDR1 and CDR2: MNHEY, SVGAGI. The CDR3 nucleotides read TGTGCCAGCAGTTACGGGGAGACTAACTATGGCTACACCTTC. Protein product: CASSYGETNYGYTF.

This clone was seen a handful of times. This chain links TRBV6-5 with TRBJ2-2; D not resolved. CDR1 is MNHEY, CDR2 SVGAGI, per germline. Trimming cost V 0 bases and J 1 base, with 6 bases left between them. The CDR3 has 15 amino acids. The CDR3 protein is CASSYSRQNTGELFF. CDR3 in DNA: TGTGCCAGCAGTTACTCTAGGCAGAACACCGGGGAGCTGTTTTTT.

The chain recombines TRBV12-3 or TRBV12-4 with TRBJ1-1, with D possibly matching TRBD1 (5 bases). This CDR3 comprises 13 residues. V was cut by 7 bases and J by 1 base, with 10 bases left in between. The CDR3 bases are TGTGCCAGCATCGTCAGGGAGAACACTGAAGCTTTCTTT. Protein product: CASIVRENTEAFF.

This clone was detected once. The V gene is TRBV6-4, the J gene TRBJ2-1, with TRBD2 matching 11 bases. Trimming took 0 bases from V and 6 from J; bases not matched to a gene: 1. The CDR3 sequence is 15 residues long. Per the germline V gene, CDR1 is MRHNA and CDR2 is SNTAGT. The CDR3 DNA reads as TGTGCCAGCAGTGACTCGACTAGCGGGGCCAATGAGCAGTTCTTC. It translates to CASSDSTSGANEQFF.

The V gene is TRBV5-1, the J gene TRBJ1-2; 8 bases are a match to TRBD1. Germline CDR1 is SGHRS and CDR2 is YFSETQ. V gave up 1 base and J gave up 8 bases; unmatched junction bases: 13. The CDR3 totals 16 residues. The DNA for the CDR3 is TGCGCCAGCAGCTTGCCAGGGGGGACAGGCGTAGGAGGCTACACCTTC. Translation: CASSLPGGTGVGGYTF.

V and J are TRBV5-6 and TRBJ2-7, with no clear D. CDR1 is SGHDT, CDR2 YYEEEE, per germline. CDR3 length: 12 residues. Trimming stripped 5 bases from V and 0 bases from J, with 6 bases between. The CDR3 DNA reads TGTGCCAGCAGGGGGTACTCCTACGAGCAGTACTTC. Amino acid sequence: CASRGYSYEQYF.

The chain recombines TRBV30 with TRBJ2-3, with D perhaps TRBD1 or TRBD2 (6 bases each). Looked up from germline, CDR1 is GTSNPN and CDR2 is SVGIG (reference sequence). The CDR3 is 15 residues long. Trimming shortened V by 0 bases and J by 6 bases, and 16 bases separated the two germline ends. In DNA, the CDR3 is TGTGCCTGGAGTGTAGGCGGATGGAGGGGGGATACGCAGTATTTT. Amino acids: CAWSVGGWRGDTQYF. The full variable domain, completed using reference TRBV30 and TRBJ2-3, is SQTIHQWPATLVQPVGSPLSLECTVEGTSNPNLYWYRQAAGRGLQLLFYSVGIGQISSEVPQNLSASRPQDRQFILSSKKLLLSDSGFYLCAWSVGGWRGDTQYFGPGTRLTVL.

The chain couples TRBV7-8 to TRBJ1-4; D remains unclear. V was pared by 3 bases and J by 8 bases, with 7 bases between. This CDR3 contains 12 residues. CDR1 is SGHVS, CDR2 FQNEAQ, per germline. CDR3 sequence reads: CASSFYREKLFF. DNA of the CDR3: TGTGCCAGCAGCTTTTATCGCGAAAAACTGTTTTTT. Based on the CDR3 plus reference TRBV7-8 and TRBJ1-4, the full variable domain is GAGVSQSPRYKVAKRGQDVALRCDPISGHVSLFWYQQALGQGPEFLTYFQNEAQLDKSGLPSDRFFAERPEGSVSTLKIQRTQQEDSAVYLCASSFYREKLFFGSGTQLSVL.

The chain combines TRBV28 with TRBJ1-5; 11 bases align to TRBD1. After removal of 7 bases from V and 7 bases from J, the junction contained 9 bases not matched to a gene. This CDR3 has 15 amino acids. Germline V lookup: CDR1 MDHEN, CDR2 SYDVKM. This CDR3 reads CASTSDRGRNQPQHF. The CDR3 DNA sequence: TGTGCCAGCACCTCGGACAGGGGGCGGAACCAGCCCCAGCATTTT.

J is TRBJ1-5 and V is TRBV4-1; D perhaps matches TRBD1 (5 bases). Germline V gene sequence: CDR1 MGHRA, CDR2 YSYEKL. The CDR3 covers 16 residues. V lost 3 bases, J lost 4 bases, and 16 bases lay in between. The CDR3 reads CASSHDAAGKNQPQHF. CDR3 bases: TGCGCCAGCAGCCATGATGCGGCAGGGAAAAATCAGCCCCAGCATTTT.